Sequencing of this T cell receptor (beta chain) was carried out in a study of blood T cell repertoires in COVID-19. Study overall: Sites in the United States, Italy and Spain provided acute and convalescent COVID-19 samples. From T cells, B-cell-depleted T cells, or PBMCs came the material, which was cDNA or gDNA.

Only a few counts were recorded for this clone. The authors' processing: Reference gene primers were amplified, and this amplification served to estimate nucleated cell counts. Here immunoSEQ multiplex PCR was the method, and the copy in TCRdb shows in-frame clones only, minus some. V, J and clone size are those of that table, while D and trimming were read from the DNA. The sample comprises about 240,000 clones, roughly nine tenths of which are singletons, and 6.2% rests with the top ten. Germline loops: CDR1 LGHNA, CDR2 YNFKEQ. The CDR3 runs 18 residues. The V gene lost 4 bases and the J gene lost 1 base, with 20 bases spanning the gap.

This clonotype was obtained from a man aged 60 to 69 with acute or convalescent COVID-19. What was sequenced was peripheral blood. The chain recombines TRBV4-2 with TRBJ1-3; D is possibly TRBD1 (6 bases). CDR3 bases: TGTGCCAGCAGCCGGGAAAAGCGGCAAACAGGGTCTGGAAACACCATATATTTT. This translates into CASSREKRQTGSGNTIYF.